The 21 T cell receptor beta chains below come from one sample, sequenced in a study of identical twins. TCRdb passed the 5' RACE reads through MiXCR, listing each CDR3 protein once. The repertoire holds around 490,000 distinct CDR3 sequences, with roughly an eighth as singletons. These data also formed part of another study, on yellow fever vaccine responses in identical twins.

Sequencing was performed on CD4+ T cells sorted from blood. All receptors derive from a woman under 30 in good health.

The CDR3 reads CASSQGGAVYNEQFF. The DNA of the CDR3 is TGTGCCAGCAGTCAAGGGGGCGCAGTTTACAATGAGCAGTTCTTC. This chain connects TRBV11-2 to TRBJ2-1, with 7 bases matching TRBD1. Germline V gene sequence: CDR1 SGHAT, CDR2 FQNNGV. This CDR3 has 15 amino acids. With 6 bases clipped from V and 4 bases from J, the junction kept 9 bases outside the gene matches.

This clonotype came up many times. This chain connects TRBV20-1 to TRBJ2-5; 7 bases fit TRBD2. V lost 5 bases, J lost 5 bases, and 23 bases stayed unmatched. CDR3 length: 18 residues. From germline, CDR1 is DFQATT and CDR2 SNEGSKA (reference sequence). This chain's CDR3 is CSARQMGAGLKSTETQYF. CDR3 DNA: TGCAGTGCTCGCCAAATGGGAGCGGGACTTAAGAGTACGGAGACCCAGTACTTC.

This chain joins TRBV2 and TRBJ1-1; 7 nucleotides line up with TRBD1. V was pared by 6 bases and J by 9 bases, with 13 bases of the junction left unmatched. Germline V lookup: CDR1 SNHLY, CDR2 FYNNEI. This CDR3 has 14 amino acids. The CDR3, as DNA: TGTGCCAGCAGCGTCGGGACAGCCGTATCACAAGCTTTCTTT. Its translation is CASSVGTAVSQAFF. The full variable domain, with the rest looked up from reference TRBV2 and TRBJ1-1, is EPEVTQTPSHQVTQMGQEVILRCVPISNHLYFYWYRQILGQKVEFLVSFYNNEISEKSEIFDDQFSVERPDGSNFTLKIRSTKLEDSAMYFCASSVGTAVSQAFFGQGTRLTVV.

This clonotype has a handful of counts. The chain joins TRBV10-3 to TRBJ2-3; no reliable D call. The CDR3 totals 13 residues. Trimming pared 3 bases from V and 5 bases from J, leaving 9 bases between. The germline V gene has CDR1 ENHRY and CDR2 SYGVKD. The CDR3 spells CAISDGSKDTQYF. CDR3 DNA sequence: TGTGCCATCAGTGACGGATCAAAAGATACGCAGTATTTT.

A few counts support this clonotype. V gene TRBV5-1 combines with J gene TRBJ2-3; TRBD2 agrees at 15 bases. Losses at the gene ends were 4 bases for V and 4 bases for J; bases not matched to a gene: 7. Germline CDR1 reads SGHRS; CDR2 reads YFSETQ. The CDR3 totals 17 residues. This CDR3 is CASSHGLAGGLADTQYF. The CDR3 nucleotides are TGCGCCAGCAGCCACGGACTAGCGGGGGGGCTCGCAGATACGCAGTATTTT.

The J gene is TRBJ1-4, the V gene TRBV3-1, with D possibly matching TRBD1 (5 bases). V lost 3 bases, J lost 5 bases, and 10 bases lay in between. Germline V CDR1 and CDR2: LGHDT, YNNKEL (reference sequence). This CDR3 is built from 14 residues. The CDR3 loop is CASSQRGTNEKLFF. The CDR3 DNA follows: TGTGCCAGCAGCCAGCGGGGCACAAATGAAAAACTGTTTTTT.

This clonotype was seen more than once but under ten times. The gene calls are TRBV15 and TRBJ2-7, with D perhaps matching TRBD2 (5 bases). The V gene lost 5 bases and the J gene lost 5 bases, with 16 bases spanning the gap. From germline, CDR1 is LNHNV and CDR2 YYDKDF (reference sequence). The CDR3 is 14 residues long. The CDR3 DNA reads TGTGCCACCAGCGTTGGGCTGGGAGCGAACGAGCAGTACTTC. Encoded protein: CATSVGLGANEQYF.

The sample holds a few counts of this clonotype. The V and J genes are TRBV4-1 and TRBJ2-1; 11 positions agree with TRBD2. V trimming: 0 bases; J trimming: 6 bases; junction bases outside the gene matches: 4. Germline CDR1 and CDR2: MGHRA and YSYEKL. CDR3 size: 16 residues. Here the CDR3 reads CASSQDVAGGLNEQFF. CDR3 coding DNA: TGCGCCAGCAGCCAAGATGTAGCGGGGGGGCTCAATGAGCAGTTCTTC.

The table lists this clonotype with a few counts. The chain carries TRBV28 and TRBJ1-5; unclear D gene. Germline V gives CDR1 MDHEN, CDR2 SYDVKM. Trimming removed 10 bases from V and 0 bases from J, with 10 bases in between. There are 13 residues in the CDR3. This chain's CDR3 is CATTRSSNQPQHF. The CDR3 nucleotides read TGTGCCACCACGAGATCTAGCAATCAGCCCCAGCATTTT.

The rearrangement joins TRBV7-9 to TRBJ2-5, with 8 positions matching TRBD1. The V segment lost 6 bases and the J segment 4 bases; nucleotides outside the gene matches: 7. Germline V CDR1 and CDR2: SEHNR, FQNEAQ (reference sequence). The CDR3 is 14 residues long. CDR3 bases: TGTGCCAGCAGAGGACAGGGAAGTTTAGAGACCCAGTACTTC. Protein sequence: CASRGQGSLETQYF.

This clonotype turned up a few times. CDR3 DNA: TGTGCCAGCAGTTCAGGGGCCTGGAACACTGAAGCTTTCTTT. Translation: CASSSGAWNTEAFF. J is TRBJ1-1 and V is TRBV27, with a weak D call TRBD1 (6 bases). Trimming pared 4 bases from V and 1 base from J, leaving 10 bases between. The CDR3 loop spans 14 amino acids. CDR1 and CDR2 (germline): MNHEY, SMNVEV (reference sequence).

This clonotype came up many times. The chain couples TRBV6-2 or TRBV6-3 to TRBJ2-1, with 10 positions matching TRBD2. V gave up 7 bases and J gave up 3 bases; unmatched junction bases: 6. The germline gives CDR1 MNHEY, CDR2 SVGEGT. The CDR3 has 15 residues. The CDR3 sequence is CASTTRLAGYNEQFF. DNA of the CDR3: TGTGCCAGCACCACAAGACTAGCGGGCTACAATGAGCAGTTCTTC.

V usage is TRBV5-5 and J usage is TRBJ2-5, with D maybe TRBD1 (6 bases). Germline V gene data show CDR1 as SGHKS and CDR2 as YYEKEE (reference sequence). V was pared by 4 bases and J by 4 bases, with 11 bases between. This CDR3 region has 13 residues. The CDR3 is CASSGTNPETQYF. Here the CDR3 DNA reads TGTGCCAGCAGCGGGACAAACCCAGAGACCCAGTACTTC.

This clonotype appeared a few times. The J gene is TRBJ1-6, the V gene TRBV4-3; D is possibly TRBD1 (5 bases). V lost 4 bases, J lost 10 bases, and 11 bases lay in between. This CDR3 spans 13 amino acids. CDR1 LGHNA and CDR2 YSLEER come from the germline V gene. CDR3 DNA sequence: TGCGCCAGCAGCCCGCTGGGGGTGTCACCCCTCCACTTT. Its protein product is CASSPLGVSPLHF.

This clonotype came up a few times. This rearrangement joins TRBV15 to TRBJ1-6; the match to TRBD1 covers 7 bases. Per germline, CDR1 LNHNV and CDR2 YYDKDF (reference sequence). V was clipped by 2 bases and J by 9 bases; unmatched bases: 10. The CDR3 extends over 16 amino acids. CDR3 DNA sequence: TGTGCCACCAGCAGAACTACAGGGGCCAGCGCTTCACCCCTCCACTTT. This encodes CATSRTTGASASPLHF.

This clonotype has just a few counts. This chain links TRBV6-5 with TRBJ2-3, with 14 bases lining up with TRBD2. Germline loops: CDR1 MNHEY, CDR2 SVGAGI. This CDR3 is built from 17 residues. Losses at the gene ends were 4 bases for V and 3 bases for J; bases not matched to a gene: 6. The CDR3 region has the DNA TGTGCCAGCAGTTCGGGGACTAGCGGGAGATTAACAGATACGCAGTATTTT. Its translation is CASSSGTSGRLTDTQYF.

The gene calls are TRBV4-1 and TRBJ1-1; 9 bases are shared with TRBD1. Germline V CDR1 and CDR2: MGHRA, YSYEKL. The trim removed 4 bases at V and 4 bases at J, leaving 7 bases unmatched. This CDR3 contains 15 residues. The CDR3 region is CASSPRDRESTEAFF. CDR3 sequence (DNA): TGCGCCAGCAGCCCCCGGGACAGGGAGAGCACTGAAGCTTTCTTT.

The chain uses TRBV11-2 and TRBJ2-3; 10 bases map to TRBD2. The CDR3 covers 13 residues. With V trimmed by 11 bases and J by 4 bases, 6 bases remained unmatched. Germline CDR1 reads SGHAT; CDR2 reads FQNNGV. CDR3 loop: CAGAGGPSDTQYF. CDR3 sequence (DNA): TGTGCCGGAGCGGGGGGGCCTTCAGATACGCAGTATTTT.

This clonotype was observed a handful of times. J is TRBJ2-7 and V is TRBV20-1; 10 bases map to TRBD2. Trimming took 6 bases from V and 3 from J; bases not matched to a gene: 8. In germline, CDR1 is DFQATT, CDR2 SNEGSKA (reference sequence). The CDR3 has 14 residues. The CDR3, as DNA: TGCAGTGCGGAGAAACTAGCGGGGAACTACGAGCAGTACTTC. Translating it yields CSAEKLAGNYEQYF.

This chain joins TRBV3-1 and TRBJ2-1; D is perhaps TRBD1 (6 bases). This CDR3 contains 14 residues. V lost 2 bases and J lost 7, with 12 bases in between. Germline lookup yields CDR1 LGHDT and CDR2 YNNKEL (reference sequence). In nucleotides, the CDR3 is TGTGCCAGCAGCCAACGTGGCAGGGGTAATGAGCAGTTCTTC. Translated, it gives CASSQRGRGNEQFF.

This clonotype was counted a few times. Compared with germline, one end of the junction differs, possibly owing to a read error. The chain employs TRBV7-9 and TRBJ1-5, with unresolved D. The CDR3 spans 8 residues. Germline V lookup: CDR1 SEHNR, CDR2 FQNEAQ (reference sequence). The CDR3 protein is CASSTSLF. The CDR3 bases are TGTGCCAGCAGCACGAGCCTTTTT.